This entry concerns a single T cell receptor beta chain. Germline assignment: CDR1 SGHVS and CDR2 FNYEAQ. The germline V and J ends were trimmed by 1 base and 4 bases, with 10 bases remaining between them. The CDR3 is 14 amino acids. One entry per CDR3 protein, called by TCRdb with MiXCR from the RT-PCR reads. The sample holds about 680,000 distinct CDR3 sequences, 14% seen once. This clonotype originated in a female donor in good health, serving as a healthy control. The chain links TRBV7-6 to TRBJ1-2; TRBD1 might be the D (5 bases). Material: memory CD4+ T cells from blood. CDR3 residues: CASSLETGIYGYTF. In nucleotides, the CDR3 is TGTGCCAGCAGCTTAGAAACAGGCATCTATGGCTACACCTTC. Using reference TRBV7-6 and TRBJ1-2 for the parts outside the CDR3, the full variable domain is GAGVSQSPRYKVTKRGQDVALRCDPISGHVSLYWYRQALGQGPEFLTYFNYEAQQDKSGLPNDRFSAERPEGSISTLTIQRTEQRDSAMYRCASSLETGIYGYTFGSGTRLTVV.